This T cell receptor (beta chain) was sequenced for a study of blood T cell repertoires in COVID-19. About the study: Both acute and convalescent COVID-19 samples were obtained from the United States, Italy and Spain.

Libraries were prepared by immunoSEQ multiplex PCR; TCRdb keeps only in-frame clonotypes and omits some of them. The data hold around 310,000 clones, with almost 90% observed a single time. Per germline, CDR1 LGHNA and CDR2 YSLEER. This CDR3 has 13 amino acids. V lost 4 bases, J lost 7 bases, and 10 bases lay in between. The Seattle patients joined while their infection was active and were tracked longitudinally afterward. This sequence was found in a middle-aged woman with COVID-19, enrolled during active disease. This chain uses TRBV4-3 with TRBJ2-2, with D uncertain. Sample: peripheral blood. CDR3 nucleotide sequence: TGCGCCAGCAGCCCCCTCCGAGGCGGGGAGCTGTTTTTT. Its translation: CASSPLRGGELFF.